This entry features one TCR beta chain sequence. Its antigen remains undetermined. No much larger clone exists at a distance of one base, and base qualities are not known. The CDR3 regions of human TCRbeta chains were analyzed by immunosequencing. In the source study's methods: TCRs in the repertoires were matched against a reference library of SARS-CoV-2-specific TCRs that had been generated with the MIRA antigen-specificity platform. Breadth was defined as the fraction of unique TCRs that were SARS-CoV-2-associated. Depth was defined as the fraction of total T cells that were SARS-CoV-2-associated. Using the MIRA data, every spike-specific TCR was mapped to the spike region that the TCR reacted to and assigned to either a CD4 or a CD8 class. Log10-transformed breadth and depth values were compared by one-way ANOVA with Sidak's multiple comparisons tests. TCRdb provides this immuneACCESS table in a form limited to in-frame rearrangements. Some clones are lacking; in checked studies, under half of them reflect an unresolved V gene, and why the rest are absent is not known. V and J calls and clone size are given by that table; D and trimming were obtained from the DNA. This sample has 90,000 to 150,000 clones in its table, and more than 75% of those were observed once. The top ten clonotypes cover less than 4.5% of the sample.

This entry comes from a study of T cell responses to AZD1222 COVID-19 vaccine (dated by TCRdb to the early 2020s). About the study as a whole: AZD1222 recipients with second doses at about 4 weeks or about 12 weeks were pooled, because spike-specific TCR depth and breadth did not differ between schedules. A total of just over 230 trial participants underwent TCR sequencing, of whom around 210 had received two doses of AZD1222 and about 25 had received two doses of the MenACWY control vaccine. Enrollment into the trials was organized by age into subgroups of 18-55, 56-69 and 70-plus years, and those subgroups contained roughly 160, 29 and 62 TCR-sequenced participants, respectively.

Read against the paper, the sample's time point label means: baseline before first vaccination. Samples from vaccinated people were obtained from the UK trials COV001 and COV002, which included a single-blind randomized controlled phase 2/3 trial of AZD1222 (ChAdOx1 nCoV-19) in healthy adults. Trial participant PBMC samples were collected at day 0 and day 28 after the second dose for TCRbeta chain sequencing. Paper-wide results and their limitations: Reportedly, almost half of the unique spike-specific TCRs recognized epitopes lying outside the regions that are mutated in the B.1.351 and B.1.1.7 variants. A significant rise in spike-specific TCR breadth and depth was observed after two AZD1222 doses relative to day 0 and relative to MenACWY recipients. Most participants were white British and females outnumbered males, and the authors suggested that clonal diversity may have been underestimated. The vaccine-associated CD4 TCRs covered the entire spike protein, and the dominant responses fell in regions 160-218 and 743-854. In the small 56-69-year group, the increase in depth fell short of significance, most likely because of low power. Conclusions about previously exposed vaccinees were limited because only a handful of AZD1222 recipients were SARS-CoV-2 seropositive at baseline. Because no day 14 peak-response samples were available, repertoires were characterized only after the peak T cell response.

Taken from cysteine to phenylalanine, the CDR3 has 15 residues. Just the 45-base CDR3 DNA is kept, in frame starting at base 1. According to the germline V gene, CDR1 reads SGDLS and CDR2 reads YYNGEE. The V end loses 0 bases and the J end loses 0 bases, and a stretch of 9 bases separates them. The sample in question was peripheral blood, obtained on day 0 of AZD1222 vaccination. The rearrangement combines TRBV9 with TRBJ1-2; TRBD1 might be the D gene, on 5 matching bases. The sequence was collected from an adult in good health. The DNA reads as follows: TGTGCCAGCAGCGTAGAAGACAGAACTAACTATGGCTACACCTTC. It encodes CASSVEDRTNYGYTF.